This T cell receptor beta chain was captured by sequencing in a study of graft-versus-host responses after intestinal transplantation. Unmatched junction bases numbered 5, after V lost 5 bases and J lost 2 bases. The CDR3 consists of 14 residues. Germline CDR1 ENHRY, CDR2 SYGVKD. The data were produced by immunoSEQ multiplex PCR, yet TCRdb's version contains in-frame clones alone and is incomplete. The sample consists of tens of thousands of clones, 85% to 95% of them appearing once. Points on this clone: Its antigen is unidentified.

The sequence was obtained from a human donor who was the organ donor for an intestinal transplant. The material sequenced was unstimulated CD8+ T cells sorted from spleen or lymph node cells, taken before transplant. The rearrangement joins TRBV10-3 to TRBJ2-7; 8 bases match TRBD1. The DNA of the CDR3 is TGTGCCATCAGTTTAGGACAGGGTACCTACGAGCAGTACTTC. Translated, it gives CAISLGQGTYEQYF.